The source of this TCR beta chain is a study of T-cell reconstitution after alpha-beta-depleted transplantation in children. TCRbeta library preparation incorporated unique molecular identifiers. MiXCR was run by TCRdb on the PCR reads, yielding one entry per CDR3 protein. The sample carries around 130,000 distinct CDR3 sequences, about 9.6% recorded once. Study results and caveats: After one year, T-cell counts and TCRbeta diversity mostly came from new T cells. TCRbeta diversity was high at day 60 in some patients (a result of surviving recipient T cells and thymic progenitors).

Trimming took off 2 bases at V and 0 bases at J, with 14 bases between the two ends. The CDR3 extends over 17 amino acids. Germline CDR1 reads SGHRS; CDR2 reads YFSETQ. As for this clonotype: The target antigen is unknown.

This receptor was identified in a girl younger than two who had a stem cell transplant for combined immunodeficiency, so the T cells may come from the graft donor. The chain combines TRBV5-1 with TRBJ1-4; D gene ambiguous. Material: PBMCs, mostly from graft donor cells, obtained 180 days after TCRalphabeta/CD19-depleted stem cell transplant. As DNA, the CDR3 is TGCGCCAGCAGCTTATTGAGCCCTTCGCCAACTAATGAAAAACTGTTTTTT. Translating gives CASSLLSPSPTNEKLFF.